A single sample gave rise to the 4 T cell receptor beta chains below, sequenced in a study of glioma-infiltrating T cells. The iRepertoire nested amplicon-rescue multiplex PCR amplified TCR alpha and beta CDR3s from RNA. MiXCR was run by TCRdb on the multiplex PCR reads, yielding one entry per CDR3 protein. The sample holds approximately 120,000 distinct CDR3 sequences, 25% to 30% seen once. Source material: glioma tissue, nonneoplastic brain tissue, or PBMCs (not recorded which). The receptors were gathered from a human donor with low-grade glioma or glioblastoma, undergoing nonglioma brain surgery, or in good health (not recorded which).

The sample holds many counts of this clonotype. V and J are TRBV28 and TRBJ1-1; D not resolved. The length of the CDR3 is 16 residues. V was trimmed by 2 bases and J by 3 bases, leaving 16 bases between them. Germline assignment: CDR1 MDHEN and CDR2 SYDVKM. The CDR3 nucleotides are TGTGCCAGCAGTTTAGACAATACCAGGCTGGACACTGAAGCTTTCTTT. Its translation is CASSLDNTRLDTEAFF.

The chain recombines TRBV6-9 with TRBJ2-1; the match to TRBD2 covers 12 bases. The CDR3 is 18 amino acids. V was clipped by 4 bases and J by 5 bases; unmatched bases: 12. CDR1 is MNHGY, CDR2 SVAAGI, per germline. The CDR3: CASSFDASGRGGHNEQFF. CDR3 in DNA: TGTGCCAGCAGTTTCGACGCTAGCGGGAGGGGGGGCCACAATGAGCAGTTCTTC.

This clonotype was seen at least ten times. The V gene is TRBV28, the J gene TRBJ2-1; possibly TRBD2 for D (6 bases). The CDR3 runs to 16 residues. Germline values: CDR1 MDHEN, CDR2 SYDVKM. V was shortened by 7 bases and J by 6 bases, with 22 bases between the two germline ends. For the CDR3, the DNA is TGTGCCAGCACCCCCCCACTAGCTCGGAGGGGCAATGAGCAGTTCTTC. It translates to CASTPPLARRGNEQFF.

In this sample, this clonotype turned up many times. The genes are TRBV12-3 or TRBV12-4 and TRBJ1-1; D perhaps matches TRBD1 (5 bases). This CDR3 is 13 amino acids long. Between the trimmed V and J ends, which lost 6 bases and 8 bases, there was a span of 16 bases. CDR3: CASRLTGIQEAFF. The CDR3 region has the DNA TGTGCCAGCAGACTTACAGGAATCCAAGAAGCTTTCTTT.